These 29 T cell receptor beta chains were all obtained from the same sample, sequenced in a study of Graves' ophthalmopathy and Graves' hyperthyroidism. The TCR beta CDR3 regions underwent amplification from RNA transcripts. Second-round multiplex PCR followed a first-round RT-PCR using HTBI primers. TCRdb analysed the multiplex PCR reads with MiXCR anew, one entry per CDR3 protein. Of 650,000 to 800,000 distinct CDR3 sequences in the sample, about 40% were seen once. Specimen: peripheral blood. Receptor source: an adult man with Graves' ophthalmopathy.

J is TRBJ1-4 and V is TRBV9, with 7 bases matching TRBD1. V trimming: 4 bases; J trimming: 7 bases; junction bases outside the gene matches: 10. Germline V lookup: CDR1 SGDLS, CDR2 YYNGEE. This CDR3 is 15 amino acids long. The CDR3 sequence is CASSQGGRVGEKLFF. As DNA, the CDR3 is TGTGCCAGCAGCCAAGGGGGCAGGGTTGGTGAAAAACTGTTTTTT.

This chain links TRBV7-2 with TRBJ2-7, with D possibly TRBD1 on 5 matching bases. V was cut by 5 bases and J by 5 bases, with 19 bases left in between. The CDR3 consists of 15 residues. Germline CDR1 and CDR2: SGHTA and FQGNSA. The DNA of the CDR3 is TGTGCCAGCAGCCAGCTGTGGCAGGGCCCCAACGAGCAGTACTTC. Residues: CASSQLWQGPNEQYF. The complete variable domain, with remaining parts taken from reference TRBV7-2 and TRBJ2-7, reads GAGVSQSPSNKVTEKGKDVELRCDPISGHTALYWYRQSLGQGLEFLIYFQGNSAPDKSGLPSDRFSAERTGGSVSTLTIQRTQQEDSAVYLCASSQLWQGPNEQYFGPGTRLTVT.

This clonotype was counted many times. V and J are TRBV19 and TRBJ1-1, with D possibly TRBD1 on 5 matching bases. The V end lost 3 bases, the J end lost 4 bases, and 12 bases lay between the germline ends. The CDR3 has 14 residues. Germline CDR1 is LNHDA and CDR2 is SQIVND (reference sequence). CDR3 sequence (DNA): TGTGCCAGTAGTATGGTAGGGAGGGGCACTGAAGCTTTCTTT. This encodes CASSMVGRGTEAFF.

J is TRBJ2-7 and V is TRBV9; no clear D. The V and J ends lost 4 bases and 2 bases respectively, with 19 bases between them. This CDR3 spans 16 amino acids. The germline V gene encodes CDR1 SGDLS and CDR2 YYNGEE. In nucleotides, the CDR3 is TGTGCCAGCAGCCAAGACCAGGACCGCCTCGCCTACGAGCAGTACTTC. Encoded protein: CASSQDQDRLAYEQYF.

This chain uses TRBV10-3 with TRBJ2-5; D is unclear. The tail of the sequence fits TRBJ2-1 better, so the J call may be wrong. Germline loops: CDR1 ENHRY, CDR2 SYGVKD. This CDR3 comprises 13 residues. The CDR3 nucleotides are TGTGCCATCAGTGAGTCGACGGCGAATGAGCAGTTCTTC. It codes for CAISESTANEQFF.

Concerning this clonotype: This sequence may be a read error, since a much larger clone differs from it by one base. The missing conserved phenylalanine or tryptophan at the end of this CDR3 makes a read error likely. V and J are TRBV12-3 or TRBV12-4 and TRBJ2-5; 8 bases match TRBD1. V lost 4 bases and J lost 7; bases outside the gene matches: 11. The CDR3 is made up of 15 amino acids. The CDR3 DNA reads as TGTGCCAGCAGTTACTCCGGGACAGGTGGTGGGACCCAGTACTGC. Protein product: CASSYSGTGGGTQYC.

The sample holds many counts of this clonotype. The chain recombines TRBV7-8 with TRBJ2-2; no clear D gene. Per germline, CDR1 SGHVS and CDR2 FQNEAQ. V gave up 3 bases and J gave up 7 bases, with 6 bases separating them. The CDR3 spans 12 residues. This CDR3 reads CASSFEFGELFF. DNA of the CDR3: TGTGCCAGCAGCTTTGAGTTCGGGGAGCTGTTTTTT.

This clonotype appeared a few times. V usage is TRBV18 and J usage is TRBJ2-7; D perhaps matches TRBD1 (6 bases). V shed 2 bases and J shed 0 bases, with 8 bases lying between them. This CDR3 region has 14 residues. From germline, CDR1 is KGHSH and CDR2 LQKENI. CDR3 protein: CASSPGQPSYEQYF. Here the CDR3 DNA reads TGTGCCAGCTCACCAGGACAGCCCTCCTACGAGCAGTACTTC.

The chain has TRBV19 and TRBJ2-2; D perhaps matches TRBD2 (6 bases). Germline V CDR1 and CDR2: LNHDA, SQIVND (reference sequence). The length of the CDR3 is 13 residues. V lost 9 bases, J lost 3 bases, and 11 bases lay in between. The CDR3 protein is CASTGLHTGELFF. The CDR3 bases are TGTGCCAGCACCGGACTACACACCGGGGAGCTGTTTTTT.

Ten or more counts support this clonotype. The rearrangement uses TRBV7-2 and TRBJ1-2; a possible D gene is TRBD1 (6 bases). The ends were cut back, 1 base at V and 3 bases at J, with 15 bases in the middle. This CDR3 spans 16 amino acids. Germline lookup yields CDR1 SGHTA and CDR2 FQGNSA. CDR3 sequence: CASSLGDYRAYYGYTF. CDR3 in DNA: TGTGCCAGCAGCTTAGGGGATTACAGGGCGTACTATGGCTACACCTTC.

About this clonotype itself: One junction end disagrees with the germline gene, perhaps due to a read error. V usage is TRBV25-1 and J usage is TRBJ1-6; 9 bases line up with TRBD1. Germline V gene sequence: CDR1 MGHDK, CDR2 SYGVNS. The CDR3 has 15 residues. Written as DNA, the CDR3 is TGTACCAGCAGAGGGACAGGGCAGAATAATTCACCCCTTCACTTT. As protein: CTSRGTGQNNSPLHF.

This clonotype was seen many times. The gene calls are TRBV15 and TRBJ1-2; 9 bases are shared with TRBD1. Germline-derived CDR1 and CDR2 are LNHNV and YYDKDF (reference sequence). The CDR3 consists of 14 residues. With 5 bases clipped from V and 3 bases from J, the junction kept 4 bases outside the gene matches. CDR3 residues: CATSPGDRDYGYTF. In DNA form, the CDR3 reads TGTGCCACCAGCCCCGGGGACAGGGACTATGGCTACACCTTC.

A few counts support this clonotype. An end of the junction differs from the germline gene, which may be a read error. J is TRBJ1-6 and V is TRBV10-3; D is perhaps TRBD1 (6 bases). This CDR3 has 17 residues. The germline gives CDR1 ENHRY, CDR2 SYGVKD. CDR3 nucleotides: TGTGCCAGCAGTTACTTCACAGGGAGCTCCTATAATTCACCCCTCCACTTT. Its protein product is CASSYFTGSSYNSPLHF.

V usage is TRBV27 and J usage is TRBJ1-5; TRBD1 aligns across 8 bases. V lost 1 base, J lost 7 bases, and 6 bases stayed unmatched. The CDR3 contains 15 residues. Germline CDR1 is MNHEY and CDR2 is SMNVEV (reference sequence). The CDR3 nucleotides are TGTGCCAGCAGTTTATATCAGACAGGGGAACAGCCCCAGCATTTT. Its protein is CASSLYQTGEQPQHF.

This clonotype came up many times. This chain uses TRBV6-1 with TRBJ2-7, with 8 bases aligning to TRBD2. CDR3 length: 14 residues. Germline CDR1 MNHNS, CDR2 SASEGT. With 2 bases clipped from V and 3 bases from J, the junction kept 3 bases outside the gene matches. The CDR3 sequence is CASSEPGRVYEQYF. For the CDR3, the DNA is TGTGCCAGCAGTGAACCCGGGAGGGTCTACGAGCAGTACTTC.

This clonotype was recorded many times. This sequence joins TRBV10-3 and TRBJ2-5; 7 bases align to TRBD1. V trimming: 10 bases; J trimming: 3 bases; junction bases outside the gene matches: 8. There are 13 residues in the CDR3. Germline lookup yields CDR1 ENHRY and CDR2 SYGVKD. The chain's CDR3 is CASKGQLEETQYF. The CDR3 bases are TGTGCCAGCAAGGGACAGCTAGAAGAGACCCAGTACTTC.

This clonotype was picked up many times. This rearrangement joins TRBV5-1 to TRBJ2-5, with 9 bases fitting TRBD2. With V trimmed by 1 base and J by 1 base, 5 bases remained unmatched. CDR1 and CDR2 from the germline V gene are SGHRS and YFSETQ. The CDR3 extends over 16 amino acids. CDR3 protein: CASSLNGGRAQETQYF. The DNA of the CDR3 is TGCGCCAGCAGCTTGAATGGCGGGAGGGCCCAAGAGACCCAGTACTTC.

The gene calls are TRBV7-9 and TRBJ2-6; TRBD1 is a possible D gene (6 bases). Germline CDR1 SEHNR, CDR2 FQNEAQ (reference sequence). V was shortened by 0 bases and J by 0 bases, with 9 bases between the two germline ends. The CDR3 length is 17 residues. The chain's CDR3 is CASSLAGQDSGANVLTF. In DNA, the CDR3 is TGTGCCAGCAGCTTAGCGGGACAAGACTCTGGGGCCAACGTCCTGACTTTC.

The genes are TRBV7-8 and TRBJ2-7; no reliable D call. Germline V gene data show CDR1 as SGHVS and CDR2 as FQNEAQ. This CDR3 is built from 12 residues. V gave up 2 bases and J gave up 7 bases, with 9 bases separating them. The CDR3 DNA sequence: TGTGCCAGCAGCTTACGGGCCGCGGAGCAGTACTTC. Its protein is CASSLRAAEQYF.

This clonotype was seen at least ten times. The chain carries TRBV7-2 and TRBJ1-5; no clear D gene. Germline CDR1 reads SGHTA; CDR2 reads FQGNSA. The V end lost 1 base, the J end lost 7 bases, and 8 bases lay between the germline ends. The CDR3 extends over 13 amino acids. The CDR3 protein is CASSLVEGQPQHF. CDR3 nucleotide sequence: TGTGCCAGCAGCTTAGTGGAGGGACAGCCCCAGCATTTT.

This clonotype was observed a handful of times. One end of the junction varies from germline; a read error may be responsible. The V and J genes are TRBV6-5 and TRBJ2-7; D is tentatively TRBD1 or TRBD2 (6 bases each). The CDR3 has 13 residues. The germline V gene has CDR1 MNHEY and CDR2 SVGAGI. The CDR3 DNA is TGTGCCAGCAGTCGAACAGGGACGGGGGAAGGGCACTTC. This sequence encodes CASSRTGTGEGHF.

Many counts were recorded for this clonotype. CDR3 sequence reads: CASSFGGGSGEQYF. The CDR3 coding sequence is TGTGCCAGCAGCTTTGGGGGAGGCTCGGGCGAGCAGTACTTC. The chain links TRBV7-6 to TRBJ2-7, with D possibly TRBD2 on 6 matching bases. In germline, CDR1 is SGHVS, CDR2 FNYEAQ. This CDR3 contains 14 residues. V was pared by 3 bases and J by 6 bases, with 15 bases between.

This clonotype was seen many times. The chain employs TRBV7-2 and TRBJ2-7; no firm D call. Trimming pared 0 bases from V and 4 bases from J, leaving 7 bases between. This CDR3 has 13 amino acids. In germline, CDR1 is SGHTA, CDR2 FQGNSA. CDR3 nucleotides: TGTGCCAGCAGCTTAGCTCGTCGGTACGAGCAGTACTTC. Amino acids: CASSLARRYEQYF.

This clonotype was seen many times. This rearrangement joins TRBV10-3 to TRBJ1-2; D possibly corresponds to TRBD1 (6 bases). This CDR3 has 14 residues. V lost 10 bases and J lost 3, with 18 bases in between. CDR1 and CDR2 (germline): ENHRY, SYGVKD. The CDR3 sequence: CASRLKQGHYGYTF. DNA for the CDR3: TGTGCCAGCAGGCTTAAACAGGGCCACTATGGCTACACCTTC.

This clonotype was picked up a small number of times. The DNA for the CDR3 is TGTGCCAGCAGCCGGCGCGGGGACCAAGAGACCCAGTACTTC. Residues: CASSRRGDQETQYF. This chain links TRBV9 with TRBJ2-5; possibly TRBD2 for D (6 bases). The ends were cut back, 4 bases at V and 0 bases at J, with 10 bases in the middle. CDR1 is SGDLS, CDR2 YYNGEE, per germline. The CDR3 extends over 14 amino acids.

This clonotype was counted a few times. The chain links TRBV4-1 to TRBJ2-7; 7 bases align to TRBD1. The CDR3 runs 15 residues. Germline lookup yields CDR1 MGHRA and CDR2 YSYEKL. Trimming cost V 1 base and J 2 bases; bases outside gene matches: 5. CDR3 loop: CASSQATGIAYEQYF. The CDR3 region has the DNA TGCGCCAGCAGCCAAGCGACAGGGATCGCCTACGAGCAGTACTTC.

A remark on this clonotype: At one boundary the junction diverges from the germline segment, which might be a read error. The chain uses TRBV24-1 and TRBJ2-7, with 13 bases lining up with TRBD2. The CDR3 totals 17 residues. CDR1 KGHDR and CDR2 SFDVKD come from the germline V gene. CDR3 nucleotides: TGTGCCAGCAGTTCCGGACTAGCGGGGGCAACCTCCTACGAGCAGTACTTC. Translated: CASSSGLAGATSYEQYF.

The chain carries TRBV29-1 and TRBJ2-1; maybe TRBD2 (6 bases). Deletions cut 4 bases from V and 7 bases from J, with 17 bases between. CDR1 and CDR2 from the germline V gene are SQVTM and ANQGSEA. This CDR3 spans 14 amino acids. Written as DNA, the CDR3 is TGCAGCGTTGTCAGGGCCGCAGGAGGGAATGAGCAGTTCTTC. It yields the protein CSVVRAAGGNEQFF.

The CDR3 nucleotides read TGCAGCTTAGTGACAGGGGTCGTATCCTCCTATGGCTACACCTTC. Translated: CSLVTGVVSSYGYTF. V is TRBV29-1 and J is TRBJ1-2, with 8 nucleotides matching TRBD1. Germline lookup yields CDR1 SQVTM and CDR2 ANQGSEA. The CDR3 is 15 residues long. With 8 bases clipped from V and 4 bases from J, the junction kept 15 bases outside the gene matches.